One and the same sample provided the 2 T cell receptor beta chains below, sequenced in a study of patients and donors after allogeneic stem cell transplantation. MiXCR was run by TCRdb on the RT-PCR reads, yielding one entry per CDR3 protein. The profile shows approximately 170,000 distinct CDR3 sequences, 30% of them singletons. The sample consisted of blood, either unsorted or a sorted T cell fraction (not recorded which). The receptors originated from a human donor who was either an allogeneic HSCT recipient or a stem cell or donor lymphocyte infusion donor (not recorded which). It is not recorded whose cells these are; they may come from a transplant donor.

Here the CDR3 DNA reads TGTGCCAGCTCACCACGAACAGACTCCTACGAGCAGTACTTC. Protein: CASSPRTDSYEQYF. V gene TRBV18 combines with J gene TRBJ2-7; D call uncertain. Germline V gene data show CDR1 as KGHSH and CDR2 as LQKENI. V was clipped by 1 base and J by 0 bases, with 7 bases between them. This CDR3 spans 14 amino acids.

This rearrangement joins TRBV5-1 to TRBJ2-1; 10 nucleotides match TRBD1. Germline V gene data show CDR1 as SGHRS and CDR2 as YFSETQ. The CDR3 spans 18 residues. The ends lost 2 bases at V and 0 bases at J; junction bases unmatched: 8. CDR3 sequence (DNA): TGCGCCAGCAGCTTCGGACAGGGGGTCGTGAGCTCCTACAATGAGCAGTTCTTC. This sequence encodes CASSFGQGVVSSYNEQFF.